What follows are 23 T cell receptor beta chains derived from one specimen sequenced in a study of blood T cell repertoires in COVID-19. Only in-frame clones appear in the TCRdb table, and some are missing; sequencing was by immunoSEQ multiplex PCR. Among some 240,000 clones, roughly 80% were seen once, and the ten largest hold approximately 5.6%. Material: peripheral blood. These TCRs come from a woman aged 70-85 years with COVID-19, enrolled during active disease.

This chain uses TRBV27 with TRBJ2-5; D possibly corresponds to TRBD2 (6 bases). The CDR3 consists of 15 residues. Germline V gives CDR1 MNHEY, CDR2 SMNVEV (reference sequence). V was clipped by 7 bases and J by 1 base, with 16 bases between them. CDR3 loop: CASTEGSGGQETQYF. DNA of the CDR3: TGTGCCAGCACCGAGGGTAGCGGAGGCCAAGAGACCCAGTACTTC.

This rearrangement joins TRBV29-1 to TRBJ1-2, with D hard to call. Germline lookup yields CDR1 SQVTM and CDR2 ANQGSEA. This CDR3 region has 11 residues. Trimming stripped 5 bases from V and 4 bases from J, with 8 bases between. The DNA for the CDR3 is TGCAGCGTTCGCATTAGCTATGGCTACACCTTC. It is translated as CSVRISYGYTF.

This chain connects TRBV5-1 to TRBJ1-2; TRBD1 aligns across 7 bases. The CDR3 runs to 19 residues. Germline V gene sequence: CDR1 SGHRS, CDR2 YFSETQ. V shed 3 bases and J 3 bases; nucleotides not matched to a gene: 20. CDR3 DNA sequence: TGCGCCAGCAGCTCCACGCTATCTGTTCAAAGGGGGCGAGACTATGGCTACACCTTC. Its translation: CASSSTLSVQRGRDYGYTF. Complete variable domain (other parts from reference TRBV5-1 and TRBJ1-2): KAGVTQTPRYLIKTRGQQVTLSCSPISGHRSVSWYQQTPGQGLQFLFEYFSETQRNKGNFPGRFSGRQFSNSRSEMNVSTLELGDSALYLCASSSTLSVQRGRDYGYTFGSGTRLTVV.

The V gene is TRBV5-1, the J gene TRBJ2-5; TRBD2 might be the D (6 bases). CDR3 length equals 14 residues. CDR1 and CDR2 from the germline V gene are SGHRS and YFSETQ. The V and J ends lost 0 bases and 5 bases respectively, with 11 bases between them. In nucleotides, the CDR3 is TGCGCCAGCAGCTTGGTGCGGGATTGGGAGACCCAGTACTTC. This encodes CASSLVRDWETQYF.

The chain joins TRBV5-6 to TRBJ1-1; TRBD1 might be the D (6 bases). The CDR3 covers 14 residues. In germline, CDR1 is SGHDT, CDR2 YYEEEE. V was clipped by 5 bases and J by 5 bases, with 16 bases between them. CDR3 sequence (DNA): TGTGCCAGCAGGACCGGGACAAAGGGAACTGAAGCTTTCTTT. Its translation is CASRTGTKGTEAFF.

The chain is built from TRBV7-3 and TRBJ2-2; 9 bases fit TRBD1. CDR3 length equals 15 residues. Germline-derived CDR1 and CDR2 are SGHTA and FQGTGA. V lost 6 bases to trimming and J lost 3 bases; unmatched junction nucleotides: 5. The CDR3 DNA sequence: TGTGCCAGCAGATCTGACAGGGGGGACACCGGGGAGCTGTTTTTT. Residues: CASRSDRGDTGELFF.

This sequence joins TRBV6-5 and TRBJ2-3; 8 bases fit TRBD2. V shed 2 bases and J 6 bases; nucleotides not matched to a gene: 10. The germline gives CDR1 MNHEY, CDR2 SVGAGI. The CDR3 has 16 residues. CDR3: CASSYTSGRVADTQYF. As DNA, the CDR3 is TGTGCCAGCAGTTACACAAGCGGGAGAGTGGCGGATACGCAGTATTTT.

J is TRBJ1-5 and V is TRBV19; 8 nucleotides line up with TRBD1. Germline V gene sequence: CDR1 LNHDA, CDR2 SQIVND (reference sequence). There are 14 residues in the CDR3. Trimming took 5 bases from V and 4 from J; bases not matched to a gene: 4. The CDR3 coding sequence is TGTGCCAGTAGTTCCGGGACAGGTAATCAGCCCCAGCATTTT. Translated: CASSSGTGNQPQHF.

This clone was observed a single time. The chain has TRBV7-8 and TRBJ2-5, with 7 bases that match TRBD1. Germline CDR1 reads SGHVS; CDR2 reads FQNEAQ. V gave up 3 bases and J gave up 3 bases; unmatched junction bases: 4. The CDR3 is 14 amino acids. DNA of the CDR3: TGTGCCAGCAGCTTCCCCGACAGGGAAGAGACCCAGTACTTC. Translating it yields CASSFPDREETQYF.

The V gene is TRBV27, the J gene TRBJ1-1; TRBD1 is a possible D gene (6 bases). This CDR3 spans 13 amino acids. Per germline, CDR1 MNHEY and CDR2 SMNVEV (reference sequence). Trimming removed 3 bases from V and 11 bases from J, with 16 bases in between. CDR3 in amino acids: CASSFLQGGEAFF. Here the CDR3 DNA reads TGTGCCAGCAGTTTTTTACAGGGTGGAGAGGCTTTCTTT.

This clone appeared a few times. The chain has TRBV18 and TRBJ1-2, with a weak D call TRBD1 (6 bases). There are 12 residues in the CDR3. Germline CDR1 reads KGHSH; CDR2 reads LQKENI. Trimming shortened V by 5 bases and J by 8 bases, and 12 bases separated the two germline ends. The CDR3 bases are TGTGCCAGCTCAACCAGGACAGAGGGCTACACCTTC. This gives the protein CASSTRTEGYTF.

The CDR3 is CASSPIASVPYNEQFF. The CDR3 DNA follows: TGTGCCAGCAGCCCCATTGCTAGCGTTCCCTACAATGAGCAGTTCTTC. The gene calls are TRBV5-6 and TRBJ2-1, with D perhaps TRBD2 (6 bases). This CDR3 has 16 amino acids. The V gene lost 4 bases and the J gene lost 2 bases, with 16 bases spanning the gap. Per germline, CDR1 SGHDT and CDR2 YYEEEE.

The V and J genes are TRBV28 and TRBJ2-2; no firm D call. With 6 bases removed from V and 4 bases from J, the gap between germline ends came to 18 bases. Germline loops: CDR1 MDHEN, CDR2 SYDVKM. CDR3 length: 16 amino acids. The CDR3 nucleotides are TGTGCCAGCAGCGAACCCCACGGGTCGGGCACCGGGGAGCTGTTTTTT. Protein sequence: CASSEPHGSGTGELFF.

The chain combines TRBV7-9 with TRBJ2-5, with D uncertain. Germline-derived CDR1 and CDR2 are SEHNR and FQNEAQ (reference sequence). This CDR3 is built from 13 residues. Between the trimmed V and J ends, which lost 5 bases and 2 bases, there was a span of 9 bases. DNA of the CDR3: TGTGCCAGCAGCATAGACATACAAGAGACCCAGTACTTC. It encodes CASSIDIQETQYF.

V gene TRBV27 combines with J gene TRBJ2-7; no reliable D call. Looked up from germline, CDR1 is MNHEY and CDR2 is SMNVEV (reference sequence). V was shortened by 0 bases and J by 6 bases, with 9 bases between the two germline ends. The CDR3 totals 13 residues. CDR3 in amino acids: CASSLSIFGEQYF. The CDR3, as DNA: TGTGCCAGCAGTTTATCGATCTTCGGCGAGCAGTACTTC.

This clone was detected once. CDR3 residues: CASSRQGDEKLFF. As DNA, the CDR3 is TGTGCCAGCAGCCGACAGGGGGACGAAAAACTGTTTTTT. The genes are TRBV3-1 (or the pseudogene TRBV3-2) and TRBJ1-4; 9 bases fit TRBD1. Germline CDR1 and CDR2: LGHDT and YNNKEL (reference sequence). This CDR3 is built from 13 residues. V trimming: 4 bases; J trimming: 8 bases; junction bases outside the gene matches: 2.

DNA for the CDR3: TGTGCCAGCAGCATCCAGGGTCCGGCTAACTATGGCTACACCTTC. The encoded protein is CASSIQGPANYGYTF. The chain combines TRBV28 with TRBJ1-2; maybe TRBD1 (5 bases). Germline loops: CDR1 MDHEN, CDR2 SYDVKM. Deletions cut 6 bases from V and 0 bases from J, with 14 bases between. The CDR3 runs to 15 residues.

The chain links TRBV28 to TRBJ2-3, with D possibly matching TRBD2 (6 bases). CDR3 size: 13 residues. Trimming took 7 bases from V and 1 from J, leaving 9 bases between them. Germline assignment: CDR1 MDHEN and CDR2 SYDVKM. CDR3 amino acids: CASTPGGTDTQYF. The DNA for the CDR3 is TGTGCCAGCACCCCGGGGGGCACAGATACGCAGTATTTT. Drawing the rest from reference TRBV28 and TRBJ2-3, the complete variable domain is DVKVTQSSRYLVKRTGEKVFLECVQDMDHENMFWYRQDPGLGLRLIYFSYDVKMKEKGDIPEGYSVSREKKERFSLILESASTNQTSMYLCASTPGGTDTQYFGPGTRLTVL.

Notes on this clone: Other DNA sequences from this sample encode an identical CDR3 as well. The rearrangement uses TRBV9 and TRBJ2-7; 13 nucleotides line up with TRBD2. There are 17 residues in the CDR3. After removal of 2 bases from V and 1 base from J, the junction contained 6 bases not matched to a gene. Germline lookup yields CDR1 SGDLS and CDR2 YYNGEE. CDR3 amino acids: CASSVGEGLAGSYEQYF. The CDR3 coding sequence is TGTGCCAGCAGCGTCGGTGAGGGACTAGCGGGATCCTACGAGCAGTACTTC.

This chain uses TRBV6-1 with TRBJ2-7, with a possible D match to TRBD2 (6 bases). The germline V and J ends were trimmed by 2 bases and 0 bases, with 11 bases remaining between them. Germline lookup yields CDR1 MNHNS and CDR2 SASEGT. The length of the CDR3 is 15 residues. This CDR3 reads CASSEPSEPSYEQYF. In DNA form, the CDR3 reads TGTGCCAGCAGTGAACCTAGCGAGCCCTCCTACGAGCAGTACTTC.

To note about this clone: The same CDR3 is also encoded by other DNA sequences in this sample. The V and J genes are TRBV28 and TRBJ1-1, with no clear D. Germline assignment: CDR1 MDHEN and CDR2 SYDVKM. The V gene lost 3 bases and the J gene lost 1 base, with 6 bases spanning the gap. CDR3 length: 13 amino acids. CDR3 nucleotide sequence: TGTGCCAGCAGTTTTCGGGGGAACACTGAAGCTTTCTTT. Residues: CASSFRGNTEAFF.

This chain's CDR3 is CASSLSGGVRIAQFF. DNA for the CDR3: TGTGCCAGCAGCCTCTCGGGGGGGGTTAGGATTGCGCAGTTCTTC. The V and J genes are TRBV7-2 and TRBJ2-1; 8 nucleotides match TRBD2. This CDR3 has 15 residues. J gave up 12 bases and V 5 bases, and 15 bases lay outside the gene matches. The germline V gene encodes CDR1 SGHTA and CDR2 FQGNSA.

The chain carries TRBV28 and TRBJ1-5, with D unresolved. Per the germline V gene, CDR1 is MDHEN and CDR2 is SYDVKM. The V end lost 7 bases, the J end lost 4 bases, and 8 bases lay between the germline ends. The CDR3 has 12 amino acids. In DNA form, the CDR3 reads TGTGCCAGCAAAGAGGGTAATCAGCCCCAGCATTTT. Its translation is CASKEGNQPQHF.